Below are 20 T cell receptor beta chains sequenced from a single sample in a study of shared T cell receptors in the human thymus. Generated by immunoSEQ multiplex PCR, the TCRdb table keeps only in-frame clones and is missing some. This table has 500,000 to 750,000 clones, 85% to 90% appearing once. These data were also filed under a second study, of human thymus T cells.

The sample was thymocytes. Receptors originate from a boy younger than two with a congenital heart defect.

Note on this clone: The CDR3 end shows no conserved phenylalanine or tryptophan, and so a read error is likely. It is unclear where the CDR3 begins or ends on the DNA, so no DNA is shown, and the CDR3 is as TCRdb lists it. This chain joins TRBV6-1 and TRBJ1-2; whether TRBD1, the table's D call, matches the DNA was not checked. The CDR3 has 9 amino acids, counting both end residues. Germline V lookup: CDR1 MNHNS, CDR2 SASEGT. This CDR3 is CASETGLGA.

V gene TRBV18 combines with J gene TRBJ2-4; TRBD1 matches 8 bases. V was pared by 3 bases and J by 2 bases, with 6 bases of the junction left unmatched. CDR1 KGHSH and CDR2 LQKENI come from the germline V gene. This CDR3 has 16 amino acids. In DNA form, the CDR3 reads TGTGCCAGCTCACCCGGACAGGGAAGCACCAAAAACATTCAGTACTTC. Encoded protein: CASSPGQGSTKNIQYF.

This clone came up a few times. The chain is built from TRBV30 and TRBJ2-7; 7 bases agree with TRBD2. Unmatched junction bases numbered 7, after V lost 0 bases and J lost 2 bases. CDR1 GTSNPN and CDR2 SVGIG come from the germline V gene (reference sequence). The CDR3 totals 15 residues. CDR3 DNA: TGTGCCTGGAGTGTATCAGGGACTACAACCTACGAGCAGTACTTC. This encodes CAWSVSGTTTYEQYF.

The gene calls are TRBV9 and TRBJ1-3, with a weak D call TRBD1 (5 bases). Trimming cost V 0 bases and J 7 bases, with 8 bases left between them. The CDR3 is made up of 13 amino acids. The germline gives CDR1 SGDLS, CDR2 YYNGEE. CDR3 DNA: TGTGCCAGCAGCGTAGCAGACAGCAACACCATATATTTT. Its translation is CASSVADSNTIYF.

The V call is TRBV11-2, the J call TRBJ2-2; tentative D call: TRBD1 (5 bases). Trimming removed 0 bases from V and 6 bases from J, with 17 bases in between. The germline V gene encodes CDR1 SGHAT and CDR2 FQNNGV. CDR3 length equals 17 residues. CDR3 in amino acids: CASSLDGRVVGAGELFF. CDR3 DNA sequence: TGTGCCAGCAGCTTAGATGGCAGGGTGGTTGGGGCCGGGGAGCTGTTTTTT.

CDR3 nucleotides: TGCAGCGCTGGGAGGGCCCCTGCCACTGAAGCTTTCTTT. Translation: CSAGRAPATEAFF. The chain is built from TRBV29-1 and TRBJ1-1; no reliable D call. V lost 7 bases and J 4 bases, leaving 16 bases between the germline ends. Germline V CDR1 and CDR2: SQVTM, ANQGSEA. This CDR3 contains 13 residues. Together with reference TRBV29-1 and TRBJ1-1, the CDR3 gives the full variable domain: SAVISQKPSRDICQRGTSLTIQCQVDSQVTMMFWYRQQPGQSLTLIATANQGSEATYESGFVIDKFPISRPNLTFSTLTVSNMSPEDSSIYLCSAGRAPATEAFFGQGTRLTVV.

The chain has TRBV9 and TRBJ2-1, with TRBD2 matching over 7 bases. V was pared by 4 bases and J by 7 bases, with 14 bases of the junction left unmatched. CDR1 is SGDLS, CDR2 YYNGEE, per germline. The CDR3 spans 16 residues. As DNA, the CDR3 is TGTGCCAGCAGCTACCGTAATGGGAGGGAAATGAATGAGCAGTTCTTC. Its translation: CASSYRNGREMNEQFF.

The chain combines TRBV9 with TRBJ2-7; 8 bases are a match to TRBD2. V was clipped by 3 bases and J by 7 bases; unmatched bases: 21. There are 18 residues in the CDR3. Germline CDR1 is SGDLS and CDR2 is YYNGEE. The chain's CDR3 is CASSGKSVAGTFLGEQYF. The CDR3 nucleotides are TGTGCCAGCAGCGGGAAAAGTGTAGCGGGGACCTTCTTAGGGGAGCAGTACTTC.

This chain links TRBV6-5 with TRBJ1-1, with no clear D. The CDR3 covers 15 residues. From germline, CDR1 is MNHEY and CDR2 SVGAGI. V was shortened by 2 bases and J by 1 base, with 11 bases between the two germline ends. The CDR3 sequence: CASSYQAESNTEAFF. The CDR3 coding sequence is TGTGCCAGCAGTTACCAGGCAGAATCGAACACTGAAGCTTTCTTT.

CDR3 in DNA: TGTGCCAGCAGCTTGGGACTAGCGGGAGAGAGGGCTAACACCGGGGAGCTGTTTTTT. It yields the protein CASSLGLAGERANTGELFF. This chain joins TRBV7-8 and TRBJ2-2; 14 nucleotides agree with TRBD2. This CDR3 has 19 residues. CDR1 is SGHVS and CDR2 is FQNEAQ in the germline V gene. V lost 3 bases, J lost 2 bases, and 8 bases stayed unmatched. Variable domain in full (rest from reference TRBV7-8 and TRBJ2-2): GAGVSQSPRYKVAKRGQDVALRCDPISGHVSLFWYQQALGQGPEFLTYFQNEAQLDKSGLPSDRFFAERPEGSVSTLKIQRTQQEDSAVYLCASSLGLAGERANTGELFFGEGSRLTVL.

The genes are TRBV5-4 and TRBJ2-1, with 7 nucleotides matching TRBD2. Germline CDR1 reads SGHNT; CDR2 reads YYREEE (reference sequence). CDR3 length: 14 residues. With V trimmed by 4 bases and J by 7 bases, 8 bases remained unmatched. The CDR3 spells CASSLPPGRNEQFF. For the CDR3, the DNA is TGTGCCAGCAGCCTCCCCCCCGGGAGGAATGAGCAGTTCTTC.

The chain recombines TRBV5-1 with TRBJ2-2; D might be TRBD1 (5 bases). The CDR3 extends over 14 amino acids. Germline V gene sequence: CDR1 SGHRS, CDR2 YFSETQ. The V end was cut by 4 bases, the J end by 3 bases, with 10 bases between. Here the CDR3 reads CASSEFRDTGELFF. Here the CDR3 DNA reads TGCGCCAGCAGCGAGTTCAGGGACACCGGGGAGCTGTTTTTT.

The chain recombines TRBV11-1 with TRBJ2-1, with TRBD2 matching over 9 bases. This CDR3 contains 15 residues. Looked up from germline, CDR1 is SGHAT and CDR2 is FQDESV (reference sequence). V was pared by 5 bases and J by 9 bases, with 11 bases of the junction left unmatched. The CDR3 DNA is TGTGCCAGCAGCGTACCGGGACTAGCTGATTGTGAGCAGTTCTTC. Its translation is CASSVPGLADCEQFF.

The chain is built from TRBV18 and TRBJ2-2; perhaps TRBD1 as D (6 bases). Germline CDR1 reads KGHSH; CDR2 reads LQKENI. The CDR3 contains 16 residues. Deletions cut 3 bases from V and 4 bases from J, with 15 bases between. The DNA of the CDR3 is TGTGCCAGCTCACCGGGGACAAAGCGTCGCACCGGGGAGCTGTTTTTT. Its protein product is CASSPGTKRRTGELFF. Full variable domain (outside the CDR3, taken from reference TRBV18 and TRBJ2-2): NAGVMQNPRHLVRRRGQEARLRCSPMKGHSHVYWYRQLPEEGLKFMVYLQKENIIDESGMPKERFSAEFPKEGPSILRIQQVVRGDSAAYFCASSPGTKRRTGELFFGEGSRLTVL.

J is TRBJ2-2 and V is TRBV4-2, with D possibly matching TRBD2 (6 bases). Trimming removed 0 bases at V and 4 bases at J, with 21 bases between. Germline CDR1 LGHNA, CDR2 YNFKEQ. The CDR3 extends over 19 amino acids. In DNA, the CDR3 is TGTGCCAGCAGCCAAGACGGCCTCTTGGGGGACTCGGGCACCGGGGAGCTGTTTTTT. Its translation is CASSQDGLLGDSGTGELFF.

The V and J genes are TRBV2 and TRBJ1-5, with 7 bases aligning to TRBD1. The germline V gene encodes CDR1 SNHLY and CDR2 FYNNEI. Losses at the gene ends were 2 bases for V and 9 bases for J; bases not matched to a gene: 13. This CDR3 contains 16 residues. This chain's CDR3 is CASSESRDSSDRPQHF. In DNA form, the CDR3 reads TGTGCCAGCAGTGAAAGTCGGGACAGCTCCGATCGGCCCCAGCATTTT.

The CDR3 region is CASSRTSGNTDTQYF. CDR3 in DNA: TGCGCCAGCAGCCGGACTAGCGGGAACACAGATACGCAGTATTTT. The chain links TRBV5-1 to TRBJ2-3, with TRBD2 matching 12 bases. The CDR3 totals 15 residues. Germline loops: CDR1 SGHRS, CDR2 YFSETQ. Germline trimming cut 4 bases from V and 2 bases from J; bases unmatched to any gene: 2.

The gene calls are TRBV7-9 and TRBJ2-1, with D tentatively TRBD2 (6 bases). Trimming stripped 5 bases from V and 5 bases from J, with 19 bases between. There are 16 residues in the CDR3. Germline V gene lookup returns CDR1 SEHNR and CDR2 FQNEAQ (reference sequence). The CDR3 region is CASSVISGEGHNEQFF. CDR3 sequence (DNA): TGTGCCAGCAGCGTCATATCGGGAGAAGGCCACAATGAGCAGTTCTTC.

For the CDR3, the DNA is TGTGCCAGCAGTTCCCCGGGACTTCTCCAAGAGACCCAGTACTTC. It yields the protein CASSSPGLLQETQYF. The rearrangement joins TRBV28 to TRBJ2-5; D may be TRBD2 (6 bases). Trimming pared 4 bases from V and 1 base from J, leaving 13 bases between. The CDR3 covers 15 residues. Germline V CDR1 and CDR2: MDHEN, SYDVKM.

This clone was seen only once. This rearrangement joins TRBV18 to TRBJ2-7, with D perhaps TRBD2 (6 bases). CDR3 length: 17 amino acids. The V gene's germline CDR1 is KGHSH and CDR2 LQKENI. V lost 0 bases to trimming and J lost 2 bases, with 17 bases between them. The CDR3 region is CASSPPRSGYTTYEQYF. The CDR3 region has the DNA TGTGCCAGCTCACCACCGCGGAGCGGGTACACGACCTACGAGCAGTACTTC.